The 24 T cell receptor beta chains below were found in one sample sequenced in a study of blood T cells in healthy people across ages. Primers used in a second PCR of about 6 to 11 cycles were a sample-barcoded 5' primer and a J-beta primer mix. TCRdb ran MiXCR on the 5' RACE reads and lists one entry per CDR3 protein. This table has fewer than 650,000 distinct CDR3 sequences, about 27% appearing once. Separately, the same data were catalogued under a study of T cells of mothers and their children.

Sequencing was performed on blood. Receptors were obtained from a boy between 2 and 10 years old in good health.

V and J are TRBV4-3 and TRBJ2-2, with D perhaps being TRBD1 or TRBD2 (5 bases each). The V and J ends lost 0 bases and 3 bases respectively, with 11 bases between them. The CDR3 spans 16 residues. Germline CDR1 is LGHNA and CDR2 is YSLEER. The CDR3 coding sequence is TGCGCCAGCAGCCAAGAGAGGGGCTTCTACACCGGGGAGCTGTTTTTT. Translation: CASSQERGFYTGELFF.

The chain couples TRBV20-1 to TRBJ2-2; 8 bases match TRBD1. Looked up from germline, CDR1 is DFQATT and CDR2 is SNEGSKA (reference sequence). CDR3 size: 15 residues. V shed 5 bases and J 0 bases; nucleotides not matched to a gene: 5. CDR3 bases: TGCAGTGCTCCCACAGGGGGTCCGAACACCGGGGAGCTGTTTTTT. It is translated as CSAPTGGPNTGELFF.

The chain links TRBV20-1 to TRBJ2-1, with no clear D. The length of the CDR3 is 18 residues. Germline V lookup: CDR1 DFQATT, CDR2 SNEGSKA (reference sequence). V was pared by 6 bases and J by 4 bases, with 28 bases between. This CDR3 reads CSARLPAQFPLRYNEQFF. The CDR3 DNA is TGCAGTGCCCGATTGCCGGCCCAATTTCCCCTGCGGTACAATGAGCAGTTCTTC.

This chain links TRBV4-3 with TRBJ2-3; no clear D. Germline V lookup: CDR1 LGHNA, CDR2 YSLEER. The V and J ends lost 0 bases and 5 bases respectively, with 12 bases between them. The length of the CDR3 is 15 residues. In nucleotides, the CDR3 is TGCGCCAGCAGCCAAGAAACGCGAAATGGAGATACGCAGTATTTT. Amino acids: CASSQETRNGDTQYF.

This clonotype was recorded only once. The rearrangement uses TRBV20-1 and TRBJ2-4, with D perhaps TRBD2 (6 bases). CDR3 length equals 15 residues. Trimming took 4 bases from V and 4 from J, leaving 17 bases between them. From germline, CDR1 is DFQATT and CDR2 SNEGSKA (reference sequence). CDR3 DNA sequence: TGCAGTGCTACAACTCGCTCGGGACTTAAAAACATTCAGTACTTC. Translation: CSATTRSGLKNIQYF.

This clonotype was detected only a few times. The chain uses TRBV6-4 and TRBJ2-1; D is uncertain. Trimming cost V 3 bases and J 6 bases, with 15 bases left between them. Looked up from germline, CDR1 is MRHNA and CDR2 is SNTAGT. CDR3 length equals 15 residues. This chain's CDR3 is CASSELGGSSNEQFF. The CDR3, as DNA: TGTGCCAGCAGTGAATTGGGTGGTTCTAGCAATGAGCAGTTCTTC.

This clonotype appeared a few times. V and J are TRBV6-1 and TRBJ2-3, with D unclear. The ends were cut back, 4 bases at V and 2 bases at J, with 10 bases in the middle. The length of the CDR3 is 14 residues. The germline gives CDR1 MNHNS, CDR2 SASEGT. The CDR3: CASSGGRPTDTQYF. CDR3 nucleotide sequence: TGTGCCAGCAGTGGAGGTCGGCCCACAGATACGCAGTATTTT.

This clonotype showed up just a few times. CDR3: CASSLAGTTEETQYF. DNA for the CDR3: TGCGCCAGCAGCTTGGCCGGGACTACCGAAGAGACCCAGTACTTC. The gene calls are TRBV5-1 and TRBJ2-5; 7 positions agree with TRBD2. Per germline, CDR1 SGHRS and CDR2 YFSETQ. Losses at the gene ends were 0 bases for V and 3 bases for J; bases not matched to a gene: 5. This CDR3 spans 15 amino acids.

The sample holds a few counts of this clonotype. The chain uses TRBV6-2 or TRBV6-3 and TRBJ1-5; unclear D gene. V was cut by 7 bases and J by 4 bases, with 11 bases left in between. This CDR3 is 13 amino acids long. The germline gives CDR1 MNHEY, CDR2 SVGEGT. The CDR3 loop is CASMGMGNQPQHF. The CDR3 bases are TGTGCCAGCATGGGTATGGGGAATCAGCCCCAGCATTTT.

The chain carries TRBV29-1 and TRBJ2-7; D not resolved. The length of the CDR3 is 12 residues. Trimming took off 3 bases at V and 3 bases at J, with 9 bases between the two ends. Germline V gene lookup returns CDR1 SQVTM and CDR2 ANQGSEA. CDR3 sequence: CSVDGGNYEQYF. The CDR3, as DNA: TGCAGCGTTGATGGCGGCAACTACGAGCAGTACTTC.

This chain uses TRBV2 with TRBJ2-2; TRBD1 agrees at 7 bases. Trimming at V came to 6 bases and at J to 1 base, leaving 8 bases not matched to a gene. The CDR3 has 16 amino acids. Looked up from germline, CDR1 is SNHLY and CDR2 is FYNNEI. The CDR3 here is CASRVLGQKNTGELFF. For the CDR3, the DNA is TGTGCCAGCAGGGTGTTGGGACAGAAGAACACCGGGGAGCTGTTTTTT.

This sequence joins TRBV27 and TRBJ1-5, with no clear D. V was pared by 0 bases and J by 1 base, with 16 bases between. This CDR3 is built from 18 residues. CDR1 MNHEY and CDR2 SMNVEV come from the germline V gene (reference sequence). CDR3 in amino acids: CASSLSINEAFSNQPQHF. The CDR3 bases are TGTGCCAGCAGTTTATCGATAAACGAGGCGTTCAGCAATCAGCCCCAGCATTTT.

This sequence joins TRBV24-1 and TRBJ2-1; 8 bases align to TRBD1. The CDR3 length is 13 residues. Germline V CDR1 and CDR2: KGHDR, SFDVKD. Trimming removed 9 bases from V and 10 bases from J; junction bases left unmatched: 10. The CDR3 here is CATRGQGGGEQFF. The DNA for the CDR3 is TGTGCCACCCGAGGACAGGGAGGCGGAGAGCAGTTCTTC.

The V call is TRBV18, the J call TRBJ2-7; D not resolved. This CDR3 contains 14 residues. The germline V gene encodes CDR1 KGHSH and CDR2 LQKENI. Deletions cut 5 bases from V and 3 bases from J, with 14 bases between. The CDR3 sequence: CASSSIGRYYEQYF. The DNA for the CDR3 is TGTGCCAGCTCATCAATTGGTCGCTACTACGAGCAGTACTTC.

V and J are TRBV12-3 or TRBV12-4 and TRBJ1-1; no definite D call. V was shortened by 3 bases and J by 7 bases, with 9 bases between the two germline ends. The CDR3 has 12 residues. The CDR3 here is CASSFTRGEAFF. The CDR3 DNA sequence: TGTGCCAGCAGTTTTACCCGGGGTGAAGCTTTCTTT.

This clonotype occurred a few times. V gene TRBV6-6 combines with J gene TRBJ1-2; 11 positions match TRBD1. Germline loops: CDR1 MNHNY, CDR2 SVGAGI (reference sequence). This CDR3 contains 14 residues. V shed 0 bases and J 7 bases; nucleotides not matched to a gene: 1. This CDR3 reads CASSYSGTGGGYTF. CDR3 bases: TGTGCCAGCAGTTACTCGGGGACAGGGGGTGGCTACACCTTC.

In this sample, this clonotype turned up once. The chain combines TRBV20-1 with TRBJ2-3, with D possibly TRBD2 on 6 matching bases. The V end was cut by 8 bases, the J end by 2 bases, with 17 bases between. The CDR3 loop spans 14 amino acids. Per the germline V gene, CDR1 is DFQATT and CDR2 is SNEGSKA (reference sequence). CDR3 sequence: CSTRSRGATDTQYF. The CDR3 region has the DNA TGCAGTACCCGATCACGCGGGGCCACAGATACGCAGTATTTT.

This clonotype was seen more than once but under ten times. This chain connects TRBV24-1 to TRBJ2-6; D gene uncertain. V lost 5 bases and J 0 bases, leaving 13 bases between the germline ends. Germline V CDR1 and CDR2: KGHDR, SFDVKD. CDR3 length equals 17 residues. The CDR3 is CATSVGLGYSGANVLTF. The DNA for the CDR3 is TGTGCCACCAGTGTTGGGTTGGGTTACTCTGGGGCCAACGTCCTGACTTTC.

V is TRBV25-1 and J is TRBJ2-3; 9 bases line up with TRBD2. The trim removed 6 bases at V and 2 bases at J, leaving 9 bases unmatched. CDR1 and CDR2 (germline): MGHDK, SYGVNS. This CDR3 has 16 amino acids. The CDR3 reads CASRPASGVTTDTQYF. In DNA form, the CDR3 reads TGTGCCAGCAGGCCTGCTAGCGGGGTGACCACAGATACGCAGTATTTT. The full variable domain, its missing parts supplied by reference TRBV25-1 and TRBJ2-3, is EADIYQTPRYLVIGTGKKITLECSQTMGHDKMYWYQQDPGMELHLIHYSYGVNSTEKGDLSSESTVSRIRTEHFPLTLESARPSHTSQYLCASRPASGVTTDTQYFGPGTRLTVL.

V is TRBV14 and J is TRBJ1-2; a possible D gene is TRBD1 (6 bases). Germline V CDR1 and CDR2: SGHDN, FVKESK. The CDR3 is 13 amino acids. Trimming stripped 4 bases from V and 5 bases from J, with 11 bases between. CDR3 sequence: CASSRGRGYGYTF. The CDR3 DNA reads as TGTGCCAGCAGCCGAGGGAGGGGGTATGGCTACACCTTC.

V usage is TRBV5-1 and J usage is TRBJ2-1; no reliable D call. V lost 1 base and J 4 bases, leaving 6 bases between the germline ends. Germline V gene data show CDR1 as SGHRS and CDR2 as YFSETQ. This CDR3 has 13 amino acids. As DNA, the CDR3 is TGCGCCAGCAGCTTGCCCGCTTACAATGAGCAGTTCTTC. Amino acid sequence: CASSLPAYNEQFF.

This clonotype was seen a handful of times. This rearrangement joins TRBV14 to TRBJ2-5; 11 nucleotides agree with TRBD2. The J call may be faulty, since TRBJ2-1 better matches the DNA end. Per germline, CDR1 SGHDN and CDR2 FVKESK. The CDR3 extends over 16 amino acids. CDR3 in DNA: TGTGCCAGCAGCCAAGAGGGTCTAGCGGGAGGAAATGAGCAGTTCTTC. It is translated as CASSQEGLAGGNEQFF.

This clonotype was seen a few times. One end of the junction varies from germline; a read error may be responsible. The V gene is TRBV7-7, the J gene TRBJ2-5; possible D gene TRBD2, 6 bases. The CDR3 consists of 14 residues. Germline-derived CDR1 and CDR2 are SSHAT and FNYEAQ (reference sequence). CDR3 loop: CASSLELAAKTQYF. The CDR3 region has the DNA TGTGCTAGCAGCTTAGAATTAGCGGCAAAGACCCAGTACTTC.

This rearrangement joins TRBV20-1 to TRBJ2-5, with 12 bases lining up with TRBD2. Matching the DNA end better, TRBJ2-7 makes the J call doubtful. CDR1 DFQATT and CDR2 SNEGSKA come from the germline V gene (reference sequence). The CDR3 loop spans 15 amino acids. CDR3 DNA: TGCAGTGCTGCCCTGGCTAGCGGGGGGGCAAGCGAGCAGTACTTC. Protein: CSAALASGGASEQYF.